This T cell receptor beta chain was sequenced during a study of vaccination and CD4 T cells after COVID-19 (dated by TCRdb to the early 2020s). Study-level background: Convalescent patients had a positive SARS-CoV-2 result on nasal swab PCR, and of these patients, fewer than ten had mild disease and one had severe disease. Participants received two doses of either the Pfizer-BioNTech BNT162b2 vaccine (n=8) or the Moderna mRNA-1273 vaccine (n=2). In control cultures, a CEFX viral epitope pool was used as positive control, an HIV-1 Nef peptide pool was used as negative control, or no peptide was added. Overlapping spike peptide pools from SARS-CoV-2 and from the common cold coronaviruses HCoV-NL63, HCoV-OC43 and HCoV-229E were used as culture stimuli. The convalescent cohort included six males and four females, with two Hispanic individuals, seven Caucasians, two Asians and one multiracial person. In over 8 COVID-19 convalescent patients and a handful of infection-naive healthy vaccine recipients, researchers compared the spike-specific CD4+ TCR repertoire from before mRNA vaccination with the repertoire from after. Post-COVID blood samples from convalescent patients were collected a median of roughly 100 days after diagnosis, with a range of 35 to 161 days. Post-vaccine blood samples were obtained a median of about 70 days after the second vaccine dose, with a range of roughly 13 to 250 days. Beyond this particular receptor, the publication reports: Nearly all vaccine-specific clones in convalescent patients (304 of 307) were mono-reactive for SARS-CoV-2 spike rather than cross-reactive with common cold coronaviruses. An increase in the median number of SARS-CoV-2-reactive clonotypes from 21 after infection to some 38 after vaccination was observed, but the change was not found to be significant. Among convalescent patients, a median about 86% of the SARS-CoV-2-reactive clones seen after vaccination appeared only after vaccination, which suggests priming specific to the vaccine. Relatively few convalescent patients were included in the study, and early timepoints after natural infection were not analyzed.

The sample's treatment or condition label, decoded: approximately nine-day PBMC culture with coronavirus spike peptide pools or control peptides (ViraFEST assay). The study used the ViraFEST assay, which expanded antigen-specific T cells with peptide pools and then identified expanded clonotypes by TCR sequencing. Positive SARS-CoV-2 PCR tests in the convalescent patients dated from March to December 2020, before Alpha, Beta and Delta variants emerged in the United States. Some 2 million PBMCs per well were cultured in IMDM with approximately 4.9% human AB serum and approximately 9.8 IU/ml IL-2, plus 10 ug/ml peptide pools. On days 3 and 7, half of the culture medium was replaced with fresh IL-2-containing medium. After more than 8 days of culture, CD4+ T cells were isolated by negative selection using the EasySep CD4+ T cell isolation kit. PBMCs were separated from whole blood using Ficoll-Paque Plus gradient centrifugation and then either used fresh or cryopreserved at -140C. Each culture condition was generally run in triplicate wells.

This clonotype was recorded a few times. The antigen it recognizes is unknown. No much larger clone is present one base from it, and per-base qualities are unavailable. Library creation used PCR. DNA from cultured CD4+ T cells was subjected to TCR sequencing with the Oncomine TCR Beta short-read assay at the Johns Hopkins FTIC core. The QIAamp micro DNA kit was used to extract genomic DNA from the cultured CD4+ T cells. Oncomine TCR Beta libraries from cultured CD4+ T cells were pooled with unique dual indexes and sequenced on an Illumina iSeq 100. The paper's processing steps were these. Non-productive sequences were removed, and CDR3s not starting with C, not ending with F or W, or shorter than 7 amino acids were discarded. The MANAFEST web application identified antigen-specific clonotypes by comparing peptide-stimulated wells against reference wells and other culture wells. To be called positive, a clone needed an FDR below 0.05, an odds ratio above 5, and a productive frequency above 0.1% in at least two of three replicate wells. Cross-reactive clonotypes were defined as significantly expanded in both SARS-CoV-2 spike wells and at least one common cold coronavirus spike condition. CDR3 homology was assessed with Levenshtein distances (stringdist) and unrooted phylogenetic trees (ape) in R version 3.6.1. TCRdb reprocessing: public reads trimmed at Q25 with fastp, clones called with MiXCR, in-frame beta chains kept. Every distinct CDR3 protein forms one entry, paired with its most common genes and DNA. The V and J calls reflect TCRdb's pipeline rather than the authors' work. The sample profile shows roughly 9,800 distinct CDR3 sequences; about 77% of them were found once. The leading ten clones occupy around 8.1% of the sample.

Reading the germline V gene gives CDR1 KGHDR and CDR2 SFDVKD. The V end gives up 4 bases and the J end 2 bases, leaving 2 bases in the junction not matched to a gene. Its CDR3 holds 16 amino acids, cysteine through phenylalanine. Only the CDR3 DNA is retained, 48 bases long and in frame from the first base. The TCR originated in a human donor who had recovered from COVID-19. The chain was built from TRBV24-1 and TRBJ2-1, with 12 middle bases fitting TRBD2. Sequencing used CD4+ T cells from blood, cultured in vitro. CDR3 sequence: CATSDGLAGTYNEQFF. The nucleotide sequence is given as TGTGCCACCAGTGACGGACTAGCGGGAACCTACAATGAGCAGTTCTTC.